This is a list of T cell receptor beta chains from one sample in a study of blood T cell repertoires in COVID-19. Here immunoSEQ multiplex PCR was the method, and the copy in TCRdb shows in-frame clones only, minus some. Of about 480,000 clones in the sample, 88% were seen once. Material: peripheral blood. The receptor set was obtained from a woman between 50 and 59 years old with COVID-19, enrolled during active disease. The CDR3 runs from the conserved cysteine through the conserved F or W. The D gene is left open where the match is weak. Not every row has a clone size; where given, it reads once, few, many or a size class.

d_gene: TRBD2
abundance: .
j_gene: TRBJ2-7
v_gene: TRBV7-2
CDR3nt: TGTGCCAGCAGCTCCTCTAGCGGGGGGAGCTCCTACGAGCAGTACTTC
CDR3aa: CASSSSSGGSSYEQYF

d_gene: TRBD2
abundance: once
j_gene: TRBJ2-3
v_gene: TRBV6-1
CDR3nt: TGTGCCAGCAGTGCCCTTAGCGGGGGGGTCACAGATACGCAGTATTTT
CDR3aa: CASSALSGGVTDTQYF

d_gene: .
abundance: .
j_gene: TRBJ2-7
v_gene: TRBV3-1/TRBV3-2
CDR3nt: TGTGCCAGCAGCCCGGGGGCGGGGGCGACCTACGAGCAGTACTTC
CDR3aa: CASSPGAGATYEQYF

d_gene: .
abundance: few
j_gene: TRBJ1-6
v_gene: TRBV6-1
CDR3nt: TGTGCCAGCAGTGAACTGCGGGATTCACCCCTCCACTTT
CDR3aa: CASSELRDSPLHF

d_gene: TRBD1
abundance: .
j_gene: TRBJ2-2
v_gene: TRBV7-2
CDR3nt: TGTGCCAGCAGCTTACATGGGACAGGGGGTGCCGGGGAGCTGTTTTTT
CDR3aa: CASSLHGTGGAGELFF

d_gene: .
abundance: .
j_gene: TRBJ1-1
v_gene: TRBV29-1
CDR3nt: TGCAGCGTTGAAGGGGCAGGGGCTTGGCGGATCACTGAAGCTTTCTTT
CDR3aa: CSVEGAGAWRITEAFF

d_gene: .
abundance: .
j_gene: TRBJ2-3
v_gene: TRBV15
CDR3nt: TGTGCCACCAGCAGAGATTCGGCGGGGAGCACAGATACGCAGTATTTT
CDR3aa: CATSRDSAGSTDTQYF

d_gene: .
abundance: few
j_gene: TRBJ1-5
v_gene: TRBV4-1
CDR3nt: TGCGCCAGCAGCCAAGCATCAGGAGGGCGAGATCAGCCCCAGCATTTT
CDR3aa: CASSQASGGRDQPQHF

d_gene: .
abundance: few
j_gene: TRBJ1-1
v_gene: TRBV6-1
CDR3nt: TGTGCCAGCAGTGAACGTACCGGTGCCGAAGCTTTCTTT
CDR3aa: CASSERTGAEAFF

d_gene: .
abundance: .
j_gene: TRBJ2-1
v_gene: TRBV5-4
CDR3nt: TGTGCCAGCAGCTTGGCCAGGTGGGCCGCCTACAATGAGCAGTTCTTC
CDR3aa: CASSLARWAAYNEQFF

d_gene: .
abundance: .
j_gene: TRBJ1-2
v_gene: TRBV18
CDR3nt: TGTGCCAGCTCTTTAGACAGATCCTATGGCTACACCTTC
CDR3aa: CASSLDRSYGYTF

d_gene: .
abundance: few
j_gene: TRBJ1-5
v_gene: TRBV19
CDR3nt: TGTGCCAGTAGTATCCGAGACAGAAATCAGCCCCAGCATTTT
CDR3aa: CASSIRDRNQPQHF

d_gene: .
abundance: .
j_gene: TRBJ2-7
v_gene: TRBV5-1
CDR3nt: TGCGCCAGCAGCTTGGCGCCGGGGGTGTCCTACGAGCAGTACTTC
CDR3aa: CASSLAPGVSYEQYF

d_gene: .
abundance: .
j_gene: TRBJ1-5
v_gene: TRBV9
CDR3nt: TGTGCCAGACCCACCCAATACAGGCGCAATCAGCCCCAGCATTTT
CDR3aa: CARPTQYRRNQPQHF

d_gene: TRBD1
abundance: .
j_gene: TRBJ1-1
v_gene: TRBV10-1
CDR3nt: TGCGCCAGCAGTGACCACAATCCACAGGGGCGAGCTTTCTTT
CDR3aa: CASSDHNPQGRAFF

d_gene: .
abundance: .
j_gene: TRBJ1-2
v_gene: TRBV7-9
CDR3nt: TGTGCCAGCAGCCCAGCGGGTACACTTAAGGATGGCTACACCTTC
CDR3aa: CASSPAGTLKDGYTF

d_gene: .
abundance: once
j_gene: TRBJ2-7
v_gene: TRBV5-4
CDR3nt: TGTGCCAGCAGCTTGATAGGGGAGGCCTACGAGCAGTACTTC
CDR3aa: CASSLIGEAYEQYF

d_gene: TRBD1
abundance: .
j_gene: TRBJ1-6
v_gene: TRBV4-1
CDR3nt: TGCGCCAGCAGCCACCGAAGCGGACAGGGAAATTCACCCCTCCACTTT
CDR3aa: CASSHRSGQGNSPLHF

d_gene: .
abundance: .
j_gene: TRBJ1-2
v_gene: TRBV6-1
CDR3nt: TGTGCCAGCAGTGAACGGGACACAATCTATGGCTACACCTTC
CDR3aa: CASSERDTIYGYTF

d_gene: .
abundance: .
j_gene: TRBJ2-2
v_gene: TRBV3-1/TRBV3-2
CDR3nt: TGTGCCAGCAGCCAAGTTTCGGGGGAGCTGTTTTTT
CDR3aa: CASSQVSGELFF

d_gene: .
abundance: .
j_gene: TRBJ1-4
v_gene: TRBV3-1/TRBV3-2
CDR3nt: TGTGCCAGCAGCCTCAGAGAGGCTAATGAAAAACTGTTTTTT
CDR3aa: CASSLREANEKLFF

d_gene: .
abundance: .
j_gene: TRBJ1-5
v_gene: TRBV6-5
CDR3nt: TGTGCCAGCAGTCCCCTGGGAGGCAATCAGCCCCAGCATTTT
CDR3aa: CASSPLGGNQPQHF

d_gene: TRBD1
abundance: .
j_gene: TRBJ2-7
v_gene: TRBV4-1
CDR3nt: TGCGCCAGCAGCCAAGCGAGCAGGGGGCACTACGAGCAGTACTTC
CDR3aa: CASSQASRGHYEQYF

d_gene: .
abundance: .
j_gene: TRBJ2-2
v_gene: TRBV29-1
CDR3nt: TGCAGCGTTGAAGATCGGAGTATAGGCACCGGGGAGCTGTTTTTT
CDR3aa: CSVEDRSIGTGELFF

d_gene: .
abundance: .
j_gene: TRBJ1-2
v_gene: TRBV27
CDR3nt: TGTGCCAGCAGTACAAGGGGAATGTGGGGCTACACCTTC
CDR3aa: CASSTRGMWGYTF

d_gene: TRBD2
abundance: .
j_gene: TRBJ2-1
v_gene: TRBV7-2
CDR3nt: TGTGCCAGCAGCCGTAGCGGGGGGGTAAACAATGAGCAGTTCTTC
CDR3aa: CASSRSGGVNNEQFF

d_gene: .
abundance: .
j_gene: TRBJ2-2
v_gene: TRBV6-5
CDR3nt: TGTGCCAGCAGTTACGAGCGGATTAACACCGGGGAGCTGTTTTTT
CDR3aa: CASSYERINTGELFF

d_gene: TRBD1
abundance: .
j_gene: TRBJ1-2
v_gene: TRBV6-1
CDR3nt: TGTGCCAGCAGTGAGACACAGGGGGCGCGGGCCGGCTACACCTTC
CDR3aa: CASSETQGARAGYTF

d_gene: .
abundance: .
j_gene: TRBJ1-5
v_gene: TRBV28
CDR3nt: TGTGCCAGCAGTCCCCAGACAGGCCTCCTACTACTTAGCAATCAGCCCCAGCATTTT
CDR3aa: CASSPQTGLLLLSNQPQHF

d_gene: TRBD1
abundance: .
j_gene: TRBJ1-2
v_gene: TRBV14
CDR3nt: TGTGCCAGCAGCCAAGTCGGCAGGGGGTATGGCTACACCTTC
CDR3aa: CASSQVGRGYGYTF

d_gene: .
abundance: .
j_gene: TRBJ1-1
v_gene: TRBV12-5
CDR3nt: TGTGCTAGTGGTTTGTTTCGTCGAACAGTAAGGCACACTGAAGCTTTCTTT
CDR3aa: CASGLFRRTVRHTEAFF

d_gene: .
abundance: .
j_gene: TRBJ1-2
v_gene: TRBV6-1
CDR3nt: TGTGCCAGCAGTGAAGCTGGCAGGGGATATGGCTACACCTTC
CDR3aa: CASSEAGRGYGYTF

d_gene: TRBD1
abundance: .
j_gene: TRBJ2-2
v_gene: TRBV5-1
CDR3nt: TGCGCCAGCAGCTTAGGGGACAGGGGTTTCACCGGGGAGCTGTTTTTT
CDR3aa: CASSLGDRGFTGELFF

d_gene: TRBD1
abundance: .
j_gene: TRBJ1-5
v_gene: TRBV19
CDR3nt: TGTGCCAGTAGCGGGACAGGGGGCACTCAGCCCCAGCATTTT
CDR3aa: CASSGTGGTQPQHF

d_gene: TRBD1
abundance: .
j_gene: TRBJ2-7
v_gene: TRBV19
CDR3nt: TGTGCCAGTAGTTTTCGACACAGGGGCGATAACTACGAGCAGTACTTC
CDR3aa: CASSFRHRGDNYEQYF

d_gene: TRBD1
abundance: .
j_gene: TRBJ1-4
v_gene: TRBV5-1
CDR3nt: TGCGCCAGCAGAAGTGGGACAGCAACTAATGAAAAACTGTTTTTT
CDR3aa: CASRSGTATNEKLFF

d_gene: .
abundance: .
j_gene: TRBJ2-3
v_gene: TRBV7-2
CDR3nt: TGTGCCAGCAGCTTAGTGATGGGGCCCACAGATACGCAGTATTTT
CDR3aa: CASSLVMGPTDTQYF

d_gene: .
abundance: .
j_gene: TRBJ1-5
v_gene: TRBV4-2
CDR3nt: TGTGCCAGCAGCCCACGCATCGAGCCAGGGTATCAGCCCCAGCATTTT
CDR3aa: CASSPRIEPGYQPQHF

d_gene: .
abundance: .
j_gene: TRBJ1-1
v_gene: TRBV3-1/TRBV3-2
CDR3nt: TGTGCCAGCAGCCCATTGACAGGGAACACTGAAGCTTTCTTT
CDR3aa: CASSPLTGNTEAFF

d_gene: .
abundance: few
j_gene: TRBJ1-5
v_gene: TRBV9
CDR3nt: TGTGCCAGCAGCGTAGACGGTACTCAGCCCCAGCATTTT
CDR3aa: CASSVDGTQPQHF

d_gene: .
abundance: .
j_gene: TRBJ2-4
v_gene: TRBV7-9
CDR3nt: TGTGCCAGCAGCTTAGGGGCGCTAAGCATTCAGTACTTC
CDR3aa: CASSLGALSIQYF

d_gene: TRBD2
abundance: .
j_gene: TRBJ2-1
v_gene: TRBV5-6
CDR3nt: TGTGCCAGCAGCCCACTAGCGGGGGGACACTCCTACAATGAGCAGTTCTTC
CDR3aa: CASSPLAGGHSYNEQFF

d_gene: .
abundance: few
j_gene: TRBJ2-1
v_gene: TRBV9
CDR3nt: TGTGCCAGCAGCGAATATACAGGGAACGATGAGCAGTTCTTC
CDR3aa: CASSEYTGNDEQFF

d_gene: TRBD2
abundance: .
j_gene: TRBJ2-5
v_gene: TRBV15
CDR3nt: TGTGCCACCAGCGGCGGGGGGACGATGCAAGAGACCCAGTACTTC
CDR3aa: CATSGGGTMQETQYF

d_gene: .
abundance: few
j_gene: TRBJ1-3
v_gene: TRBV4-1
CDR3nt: TGCGCCAGCAGCCAATCTGAAGCCAGGTCCTCTGGAAACACCATATATTTT
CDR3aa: CASSQSEARSSGNTIYF

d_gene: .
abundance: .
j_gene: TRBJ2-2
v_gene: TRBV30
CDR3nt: TGTGCCTGGAGTGTAATGCCTAGCACCGGGGAGCTGTTTTTT
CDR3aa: CAWSVMPSTGELFF

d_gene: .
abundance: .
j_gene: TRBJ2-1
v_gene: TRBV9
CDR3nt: TGTGCCAGCAGCGTAGCCGATGAGCAGTTCTTC
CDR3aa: CASSVADEQFF

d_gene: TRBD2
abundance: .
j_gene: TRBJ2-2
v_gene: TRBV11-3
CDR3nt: TGTGCCAGCAGCTTGCGGGGGGGCGACACCGGGGAGCTGTTTTTT
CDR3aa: CASSLRGGDTGELFF

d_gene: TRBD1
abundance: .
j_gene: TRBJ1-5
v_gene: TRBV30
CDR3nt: TGTGCCTGGGGATTGGGACAGGCGAGTCAGCCCCAGCATTTT
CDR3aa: CAWGLGQASQPQHF

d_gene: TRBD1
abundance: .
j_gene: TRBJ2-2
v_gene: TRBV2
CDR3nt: TGTGCCAGCCGACAGGGGGCCTCGAACACCGGGGAGCTGTTTTTT
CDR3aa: CASRQGASNTGELFF

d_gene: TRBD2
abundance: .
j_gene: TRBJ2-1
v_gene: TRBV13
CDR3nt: TGTGCCAGCAGCTCCGCTGGCGGGGGGGCAGATGAGCAGTTCTTC
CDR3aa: CASSSAGGGADEQFF

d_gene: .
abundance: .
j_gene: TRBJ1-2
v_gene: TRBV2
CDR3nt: TGTGCCACAGAGACAGCTAACTATGGCTACACCTTC
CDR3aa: CATETANYGYTF

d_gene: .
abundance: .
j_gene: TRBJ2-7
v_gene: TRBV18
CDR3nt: TGTGCCAGCTCACGGGGGCCCGAGCGGTACGAGCAGTACTTC
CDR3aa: CASSRGPERYEQYF

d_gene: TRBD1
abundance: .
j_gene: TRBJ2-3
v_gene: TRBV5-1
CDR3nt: TGCGCCAGCAGCATCGGACAGGGGGCAAGCACAGATACGCAGTATTTT
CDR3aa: CASSIGQGASTDTQYF

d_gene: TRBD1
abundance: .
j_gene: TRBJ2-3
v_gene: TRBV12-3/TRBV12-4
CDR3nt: TGTGCCAGCAGTTTCGGGACAGCAGATACGCAGTATTTT
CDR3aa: CASSFGTADTQYF

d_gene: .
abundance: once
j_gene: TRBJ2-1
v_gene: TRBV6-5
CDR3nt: TGTGCCAGCGGTCGGGTAGCCGATGAGCAGTTCTTC
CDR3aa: CASGRVADEQFF

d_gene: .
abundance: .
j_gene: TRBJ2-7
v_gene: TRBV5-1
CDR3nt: TGCGCCAGCAGTCGCAACAGGGATCCCTCCTACGAGCAGTACTTC
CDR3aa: CASSRNRDPSYEQYF